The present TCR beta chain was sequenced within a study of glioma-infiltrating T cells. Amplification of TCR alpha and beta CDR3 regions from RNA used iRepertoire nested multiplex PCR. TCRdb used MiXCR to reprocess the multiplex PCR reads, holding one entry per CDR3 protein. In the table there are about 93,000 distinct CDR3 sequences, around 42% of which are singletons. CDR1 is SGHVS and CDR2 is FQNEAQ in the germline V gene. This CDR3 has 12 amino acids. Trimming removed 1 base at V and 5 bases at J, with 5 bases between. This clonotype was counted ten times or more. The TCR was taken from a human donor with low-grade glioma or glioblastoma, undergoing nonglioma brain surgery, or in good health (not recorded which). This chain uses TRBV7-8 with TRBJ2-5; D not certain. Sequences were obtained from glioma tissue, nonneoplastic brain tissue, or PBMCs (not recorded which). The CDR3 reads CASSLGAETQYF. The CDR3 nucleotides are TGTGCCAGCAGCTTAGGGGCCGAGACCCAGTACTTC.